The entry below gives a single TCR beta chain sequence along with its context. The data originate from a study of blood T cell repertoires in COVID-19. Study-level information: Sample material is recorded as cDNA or gDNA derived from T cells, B-cell-depleted T cells, or PBMCs.

Authors' data handling: Cell counts per sample came from amplifying reference gene primers. Assay: immunoSEQ multiplex PCR; the TCRdb copy retains only in-frame clones and omits some. For V, J and clone size, that table is used; D and trimming come from the DNA. This table has approximately 120,000 clones, approximately 85% appearing once. Sequencing was carried out using peripheral blood. The receptor was derived from a human donor in a cohort sampled during active COVID-19.

The CDR3 DNA sequence: TGTGCCAGCAGCTTAGCGGCGACTAGAGACACCGGGGAGCTGTTTTTT. Translation gives CASSLAATRDTGELFF. V gene TRBV7-9 combines with J gene TRBJ2-2; a possible D gene is TRBD2 (6 bases). The germline V and J ends were trimmed by 0 bases and 3 bases, with 11 bases remaining between them. CDR3 size: 16 residues. The germline V gene encodes CDR1 SEHNR and CDR2 FQNEAQ (reference sequence).